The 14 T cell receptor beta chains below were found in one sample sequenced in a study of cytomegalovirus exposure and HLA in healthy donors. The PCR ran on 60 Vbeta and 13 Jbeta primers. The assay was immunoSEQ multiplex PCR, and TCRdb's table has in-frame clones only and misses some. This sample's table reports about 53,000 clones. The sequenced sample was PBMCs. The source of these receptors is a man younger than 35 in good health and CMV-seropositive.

The CDR3 loop reads CASSLSGYGYTF. The CDR3 DNA sequence: TGTGCCAGCAGTTTAAGCGGCTATGGCTACACCTTC. V is TRBV28 and J is TRBJ1-2; D gene uncertain. CDR1 and CDR2 from the germline V gene are MDHEN and SYDVKM. The CDR3 totals 12 residues. The V and J ends lost 2 bases and 4 bases respectively, with 5 bases between them.

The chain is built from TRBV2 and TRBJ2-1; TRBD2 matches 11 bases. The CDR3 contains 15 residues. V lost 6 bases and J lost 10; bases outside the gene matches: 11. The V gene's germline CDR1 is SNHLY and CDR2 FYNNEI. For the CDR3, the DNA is TGTGCCAGCAGGGGGACTAGCGGACCACTTGTAGAGCAGTTCTTC. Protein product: CASRGTSGPLVEQFF.

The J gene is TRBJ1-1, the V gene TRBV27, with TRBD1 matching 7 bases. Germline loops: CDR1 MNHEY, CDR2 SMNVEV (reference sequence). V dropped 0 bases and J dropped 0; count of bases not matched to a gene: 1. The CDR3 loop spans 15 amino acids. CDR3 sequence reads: CASSLSRGMNTEAFF. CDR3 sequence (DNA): TGTGCCAGCAGTTTATCCAGGGGGATGAACACTGAAGCTTTCTTT.

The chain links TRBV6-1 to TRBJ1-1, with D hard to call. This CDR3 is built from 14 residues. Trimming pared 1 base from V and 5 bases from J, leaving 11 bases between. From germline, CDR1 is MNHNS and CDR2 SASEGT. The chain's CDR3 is CASSEDGVWTEAFF. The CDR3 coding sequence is TGTGCCAGCAGTGAAGACGGGGTGTGGACTGAAGCTTTCTTT.

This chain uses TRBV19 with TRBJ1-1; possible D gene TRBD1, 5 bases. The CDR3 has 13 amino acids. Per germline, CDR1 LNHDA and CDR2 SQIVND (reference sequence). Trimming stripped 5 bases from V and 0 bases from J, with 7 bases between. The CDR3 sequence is CASSQGMNTEAFF. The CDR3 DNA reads TGTGCCAGTAGTCAGGGTATGAACACTGAAGCTTTCTTT.

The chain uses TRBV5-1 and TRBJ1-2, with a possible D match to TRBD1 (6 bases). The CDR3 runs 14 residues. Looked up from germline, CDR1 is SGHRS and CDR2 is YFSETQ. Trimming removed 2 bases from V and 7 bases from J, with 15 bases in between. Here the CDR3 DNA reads TGCGCCAGCAGCTTTATAGAGGGGGAGAGTGGCTACACCTTC. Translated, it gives CASSFIEGESGYTF.

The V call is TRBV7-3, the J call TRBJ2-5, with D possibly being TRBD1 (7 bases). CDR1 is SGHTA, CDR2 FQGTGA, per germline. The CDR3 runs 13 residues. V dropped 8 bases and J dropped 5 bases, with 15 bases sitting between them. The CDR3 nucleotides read TGTGCCAGCGGAAAGGGGGCGGGGGAGACCCAGTACTTC. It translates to CASGKGAGETQYF.

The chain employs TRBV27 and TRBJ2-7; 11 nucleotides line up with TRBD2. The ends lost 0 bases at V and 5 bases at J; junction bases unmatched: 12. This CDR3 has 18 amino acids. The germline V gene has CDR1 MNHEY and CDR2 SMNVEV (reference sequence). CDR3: CASSLSPFSGRVGNEQYF. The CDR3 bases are TGTGCCAGCAGTTTATCCCCGTTTAGCGGGAGGGTGGGCAACGAGCAGTACTTC.

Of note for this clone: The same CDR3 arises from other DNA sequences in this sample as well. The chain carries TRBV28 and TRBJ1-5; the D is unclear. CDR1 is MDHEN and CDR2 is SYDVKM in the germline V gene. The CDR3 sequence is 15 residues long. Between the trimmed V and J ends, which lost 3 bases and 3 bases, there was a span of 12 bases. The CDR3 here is CASSFSDISNQPQHF. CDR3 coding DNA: TGTGCCAGCAGTTTCTCCGACATCTCCAATCAGCCCCAGCATTTT. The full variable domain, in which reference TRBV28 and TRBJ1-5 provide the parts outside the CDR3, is DVKVTQSSRYLVKRTGEKVFLECVQDMDHENMFWYRQDPGLGLRLIYFSYDVKMKEKGDIPEGYSVSREKKERFSLILESASTNQTSMYLCASSFSDISNQPQHFGDGTRLSIL.

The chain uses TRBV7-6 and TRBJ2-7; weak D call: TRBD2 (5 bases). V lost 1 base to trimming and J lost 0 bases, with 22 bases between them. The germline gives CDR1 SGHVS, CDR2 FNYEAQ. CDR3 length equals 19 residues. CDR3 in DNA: TGTGCCAGCAGCTTAGGTTTCGAGGGAGACTTTTTTAGCTCCTACGAGCAGTACTTC. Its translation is CASSLGFEGDFFSSYEQYF.

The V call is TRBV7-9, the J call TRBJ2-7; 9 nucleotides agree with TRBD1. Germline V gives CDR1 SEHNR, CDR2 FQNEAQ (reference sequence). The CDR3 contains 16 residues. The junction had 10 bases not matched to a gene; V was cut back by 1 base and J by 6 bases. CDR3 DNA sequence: TGTGCCAGCAGCTTAGTACAGGGACAGGGCCCTTCCGAGCAGTACTTC. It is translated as CASSLVQGQGPSEQYF.

Here the CDR3 DNA reads TGCAGCGTGGGACAGAGCCCTGGAAACACCATATATTTT. Protein: CSVGQSPGNTIYF. The chain carries TRBV29-1 and TRBJ1-3, with 7 positions matching TRBD1. The CDR3 spans 13 residues. Germline loops: CDR1 SQVTM, CDR2 ANQGSEA. V was clipped by 6 bases and J by 2 bases; unmatched bases: 4.

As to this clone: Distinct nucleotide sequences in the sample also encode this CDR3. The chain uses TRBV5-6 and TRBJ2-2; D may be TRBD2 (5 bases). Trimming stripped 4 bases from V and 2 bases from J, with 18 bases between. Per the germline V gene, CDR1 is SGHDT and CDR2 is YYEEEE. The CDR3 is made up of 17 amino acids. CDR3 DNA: TGTGCCAGCAGCCTGCCCCCCCCGGGATCAAACACCGGGGAGCTGTTTTTT. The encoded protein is CASSLPPPGSNTGELFF.

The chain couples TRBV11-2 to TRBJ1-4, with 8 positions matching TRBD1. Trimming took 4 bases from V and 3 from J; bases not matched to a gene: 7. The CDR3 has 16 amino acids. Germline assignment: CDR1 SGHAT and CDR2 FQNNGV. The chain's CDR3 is CASSSYPGQANEKLFF. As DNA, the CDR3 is TGTGCCAGCAGCTCCTACCCGGGACAGGCTAATGAAAAACTGTTTTTT.